The subject of this entry is one T cell receptor (beta chain). The CDR3 runs 16 residues. V lost 1 base and J 6 bases, leaving 18 bases between the germline ends. CDR1 and CDR2 (germline): SNHLY, FYNNEI. In the authors' methods: How many nucleated cells were present was estimated from reference gene primer amplification. Sequencing was performed with immunoSEQ multiplex PCR; in TCRdb, only in-frame clones are kept and a portion is missing. D and trimming come from the DNA, and the V and J calls and clone size come from that table. In the table there are approximately 150,000 clones, about 88% of which are singletons. The data were taken from a study of blood T cell repertoires in COVID-19. Background on the study: In each case, the material was cDNA or gDNA derived from T cells, B-cell-depleted T cells, or PBMCs.

The source is a woman older than 75 with COVID-19, enrolled during active disease. Sequencing was carried out using peripheral blood. This chain uses TRBV2 with TRBJ1-1; TRBD1 is a possible D gene (5 bases). CDR3 DNA: TGTGCCAGCAGTGAAGGGCACAGGATAGGTACGGCTGAAGCTTTCTTT. Translation gives CASSEGHRIGTAEAFF.